This T cell receptor beta chain came from a study of cytomegalovirus exposure and HLA in healthy donors. Overall study context: The 100 to 150 validation repertoires used the same platform as the approximately 670 first-cohort repertoires, a later analysis reported.

This CDR3 is 15 amino acids long. Per germline, CDR1 MNHEY and CDR2 SMNVEV (reference sequence). Trimming removed 8 bases from V and 0 bases from J; junction bases left unmatched: 7. A remark on this clone: Antigen unknown.

Study-wide points: Researchers counted roughly 160 TCR beta chains as cytomegalovirus-associated. Subsequent analysis revealed that first-cohort TCR clusters tended to co-occur in the approximately 120 validation repertoires.

The data were produced by immunoSEQ multiplex PCR, yet TCRdb's version contains in-frame clones alone and is incomplete. Of about 50,000 clones in the sample, 93% were seen once. This sequence originates from a woman younger than 30 in good health and CMV-seropositive. The material sequenced was PBMCs. This chain connects TRBV27 to TRBJ2-7, with 10 bases aligning to TRBD1. The CDR3 loop reads CASLIRTGGSYEQYF. The CDR3 nucleotides read TGTGCCAGCTTGATCCGGACAGGGGGCTCCTACGAGCAGTACTTC.